Here is one T cell receptor (beta chain) with its context. This record comes from a study of blood T cell repertoires in COVID-19. Study as a whole: Sites across the United States, Italy and Spain contributed samples from acute and convalescent COVID-19.

The ends lost 2 bases at V and 0 bases at J; junction bases unmatched: 0. Germline CDR1 LGHDT, CDR2 YNNKEL (reference sequence). This CDR3 has 14 amino acids. Study members were between about 18 and 100 years old and lived in 24 US regions. Within 2 weeks before study entry, exposed participants met a COVID-19 case. The table came from immunoSEQ multiplex PCR; TCRdb's copy has only in-frame clones and leaves some out. The sample has nearly 300,000 clones; roughly nine tenths are singletons. V is TRBV3-1 (or the pseudogene TRBV3-2) and J is TRBJ2-7; 8 bases align to TRBD1. This receptor was taken from a woman aged 45-60 years who had been exposed to COVID-19. Sequences were obtained from PBMCs or T cells enriched from blood (not recorded which). CDR3 bases: TGTGCCAGCAGCCAACAGGGGGCCTCCTACGAGCAGTACTTC. Its protein product is CASSQQGASYEQYF.